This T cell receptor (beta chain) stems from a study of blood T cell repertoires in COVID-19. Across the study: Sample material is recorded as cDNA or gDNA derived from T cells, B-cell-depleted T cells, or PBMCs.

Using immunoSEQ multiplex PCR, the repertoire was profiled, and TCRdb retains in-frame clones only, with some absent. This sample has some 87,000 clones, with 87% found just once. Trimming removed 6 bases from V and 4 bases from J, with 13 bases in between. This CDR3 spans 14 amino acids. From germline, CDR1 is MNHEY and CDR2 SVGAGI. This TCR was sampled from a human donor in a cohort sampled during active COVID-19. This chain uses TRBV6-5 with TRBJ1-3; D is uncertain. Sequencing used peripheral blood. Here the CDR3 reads CASRPGLVGNTIYF. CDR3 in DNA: TGTGCCAGCAGGCCCGGACTAGTAGGAAACACCATATATTTT.